This T cell receptor (beta chain) was sequenced in a study of T cell responses to AZD1222 COVID-19 vaccine. The study, taken as a whole, reports: The CD4 TCRs associated with vaccination extended across spike and predominated at 160-218 and 743-854. Sampled repertoires all dated from after the peak T cell response. At baseline, seropositivity was found in only a handful of AZD1222 recipients. In a largely white British group with more females than males, clonal diversity was possibly underestimated.

This clone was picked up one time. The antigen remains unidentified. This CDR3 comprises 15 residues. Looked up from germline, CDR1 is LNHDA and CDR2 is SQIVND (reference sequence). With 3 bases clipped from V and 6 bases from J, the junction kept 10 bases outside the gene matches. This table comes from immunoSEQ multiplex PCR, and its TCRdb copy is limited to in-frame clones, with some not included. Of over 100,000 clones in the sample, approximately 88% are singletons; the top ten hold over 3%. The gene calls are TRBV19 and TRBJ2-7; 8 nucleotides match TRBD2. Material: peripheral blood, obtained on day 0 of AZD1222 vaccination. This TCR derives from an adult in good health. The DNA of the CDR3 is TGTGCCAGTAGTATGAGCGGGGGACGGTTGGGCGAGCAGTACTTC. Protein: CASSMSGGRLGEQYF.